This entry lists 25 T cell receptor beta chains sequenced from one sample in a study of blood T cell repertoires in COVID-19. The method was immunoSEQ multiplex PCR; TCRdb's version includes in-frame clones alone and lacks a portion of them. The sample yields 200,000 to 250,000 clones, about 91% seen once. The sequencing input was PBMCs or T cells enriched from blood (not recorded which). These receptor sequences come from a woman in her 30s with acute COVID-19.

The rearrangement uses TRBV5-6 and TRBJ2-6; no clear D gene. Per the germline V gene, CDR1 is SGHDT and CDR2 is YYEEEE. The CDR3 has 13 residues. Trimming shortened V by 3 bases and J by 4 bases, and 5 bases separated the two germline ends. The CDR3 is CASSSFGANVLTF. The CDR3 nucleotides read TGTGCCAGCAGCTCCTTCGGGGCCAACGTCCTGACTTTC. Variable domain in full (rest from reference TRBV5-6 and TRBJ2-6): DAGVTQSPTHLIKTRGQQVTLRCSPKSGHDTVSWYQQALGQGPQFIFQYYEEEERQRGNFPDRFSGHQFPNYSSELNVNALLLGDSALYLCASSSFGANVLTFGAGSRLTVL.

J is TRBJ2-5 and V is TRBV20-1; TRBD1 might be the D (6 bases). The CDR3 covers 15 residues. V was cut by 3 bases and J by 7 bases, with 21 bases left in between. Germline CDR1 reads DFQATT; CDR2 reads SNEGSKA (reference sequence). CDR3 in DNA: TGCAGTGCTAGTGGCCCCCCACAGGGAAGGGTGACCCAGTACTTC. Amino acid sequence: CSASGPPQGRVTQYF.

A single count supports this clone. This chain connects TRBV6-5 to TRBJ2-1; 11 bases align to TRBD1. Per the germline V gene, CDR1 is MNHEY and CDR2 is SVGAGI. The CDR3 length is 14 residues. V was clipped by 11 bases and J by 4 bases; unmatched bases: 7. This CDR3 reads CASWTGGSYNEQFF. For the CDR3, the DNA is TGTGCCTCCTGGACAGGGGGCTCTTACAATGAGCAGTTCTTC.

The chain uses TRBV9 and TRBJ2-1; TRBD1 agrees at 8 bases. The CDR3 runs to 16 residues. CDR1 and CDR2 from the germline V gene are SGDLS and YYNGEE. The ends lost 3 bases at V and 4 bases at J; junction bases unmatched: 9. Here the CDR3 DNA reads TGTGCCAGCAGCGCAAACTCAGGGGGCGTTTACAATGAGCAGTTCTTC. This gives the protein CASSANSGGVYNEQFF.

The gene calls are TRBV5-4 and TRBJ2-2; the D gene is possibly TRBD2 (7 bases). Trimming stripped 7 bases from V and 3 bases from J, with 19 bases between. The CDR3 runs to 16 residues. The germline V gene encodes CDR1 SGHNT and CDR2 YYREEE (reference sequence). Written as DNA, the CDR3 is TGTGCCAGCGGGGACGGGGGGCGCCGGGACACCGGGGAGCTGTTTTTT. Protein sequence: CASGDGGRRDTGELFF. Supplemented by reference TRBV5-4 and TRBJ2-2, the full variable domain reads ETGVTQSPTHLIKTRGQQVTLRCSSQSGHNTVSWYQQALGQGPQFIFQYYREEENGRGNFPPRFSGLQFPNYSSELNVNALELDDSALYLCASGDGGRRDTGELFFGEGSRLTVL.

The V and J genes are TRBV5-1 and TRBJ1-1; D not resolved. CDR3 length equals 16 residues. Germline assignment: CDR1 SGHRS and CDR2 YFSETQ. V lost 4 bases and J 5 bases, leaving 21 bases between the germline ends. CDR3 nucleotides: TGCGCCAGCAGCCGCGAGGGAGATATCAGATGGACTGAAGCTTTCTTT. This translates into CASSREGDIRWTEAFF.

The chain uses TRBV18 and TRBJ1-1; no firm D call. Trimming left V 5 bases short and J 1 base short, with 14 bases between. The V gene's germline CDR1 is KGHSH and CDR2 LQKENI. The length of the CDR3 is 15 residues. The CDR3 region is CASSSSLERNTEAFF. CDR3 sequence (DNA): TGTGCCAGCTCATCCTCTCTGGAGCGGAACACTGAAGCTTTCTTT.

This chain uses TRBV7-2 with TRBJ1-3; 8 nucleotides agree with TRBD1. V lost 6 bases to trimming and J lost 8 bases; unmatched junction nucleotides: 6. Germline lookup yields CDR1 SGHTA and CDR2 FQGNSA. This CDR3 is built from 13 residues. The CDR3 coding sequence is TGTGCCAGCAGACCCGACAGGGGAGACACCATATATTTT. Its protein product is CASRPDRGDTIYF.

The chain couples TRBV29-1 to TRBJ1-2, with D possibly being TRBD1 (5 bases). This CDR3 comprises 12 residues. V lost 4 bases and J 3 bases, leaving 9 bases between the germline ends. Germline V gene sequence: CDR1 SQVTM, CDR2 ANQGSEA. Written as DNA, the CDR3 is TGCAGCGTTGTTCAGGGTTACTATGGCTACACCTTC. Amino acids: CSVVQGYYGYTF.

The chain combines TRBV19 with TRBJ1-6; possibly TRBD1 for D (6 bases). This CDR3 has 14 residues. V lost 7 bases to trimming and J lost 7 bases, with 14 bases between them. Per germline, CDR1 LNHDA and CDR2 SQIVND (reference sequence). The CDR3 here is CASNQGQNNSPLHF. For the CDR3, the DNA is TGTGCCAGTAATCAGGGGCAGAACAATTCACCCCTCCACTTT. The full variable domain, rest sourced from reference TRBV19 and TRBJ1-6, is DGGITQSPKYLFRKEGQNVTLSCEQNLNHDAMYWYRQDPGQGLRLIYYSQIVNDFQKGDIAEGYSVSREKKESFPLTVTSAQKNPTAFYLCASNQGQNNSPLHFGNGTRLTVT.

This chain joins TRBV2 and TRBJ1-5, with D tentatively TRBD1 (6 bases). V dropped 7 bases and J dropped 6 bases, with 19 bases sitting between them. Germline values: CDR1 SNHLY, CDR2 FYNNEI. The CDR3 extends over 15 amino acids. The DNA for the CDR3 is TGTGCCAGCAACCTGGGACAAGGGTTTGGTCAGCCCCAGCATTTT. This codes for CASNLGQGFGQPQHF.

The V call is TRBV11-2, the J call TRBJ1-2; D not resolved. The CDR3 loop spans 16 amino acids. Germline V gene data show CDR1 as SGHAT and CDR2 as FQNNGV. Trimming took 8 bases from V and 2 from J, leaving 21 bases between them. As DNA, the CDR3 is TGTGCCAGCCCCGGGGTAACGGAAGAATTAAACTATGGCTACACCTTC. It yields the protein CASPGVTEELNYGYTF.

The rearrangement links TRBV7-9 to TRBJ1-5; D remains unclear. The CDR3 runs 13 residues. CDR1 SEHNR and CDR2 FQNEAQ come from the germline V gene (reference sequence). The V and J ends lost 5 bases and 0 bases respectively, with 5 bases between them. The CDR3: CASSRGSNQPQHF. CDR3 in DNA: TGTGCCAGCAGCCGAGGTAGCAATCAGCCCCAGCATTTT.

The CDR3 is CASRPTHAYEQYF. As DNA, the CDR3 is TGTGCCAGCAGACCGACTCACGCTTACGAGCAGTACTTC. V usage is TRBV3-1 (or the pseudogene TRBV3-2) and J usage is TRBJ2-7; no clear D gene. Looked up from germline, CDR1 is LGHDT and CDR2 is YNNKEL (reference sequence). CDR3 size: 13 residues. Trimming stripped 6 bases from V and 4 bases from J, with 13 bases between.

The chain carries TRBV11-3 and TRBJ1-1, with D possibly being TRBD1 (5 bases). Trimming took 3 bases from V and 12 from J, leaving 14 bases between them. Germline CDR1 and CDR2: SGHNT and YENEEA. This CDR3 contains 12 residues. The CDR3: CASSLGQGRTFF. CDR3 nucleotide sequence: TGTGCCAGCAGCTTGGGGCAGGGCAGGACTTTCTTT. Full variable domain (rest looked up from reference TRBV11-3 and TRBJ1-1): EAGVVQSPRYKIIEKKQPVAFWCNPISGHNTLYWYLQNLGQGPELLIRYENEEAVDDSQLPKDRFSAERLKGVDSTLKIQPAELGDSAVYLCASSLGQGRTFFGQGTRLTVV.

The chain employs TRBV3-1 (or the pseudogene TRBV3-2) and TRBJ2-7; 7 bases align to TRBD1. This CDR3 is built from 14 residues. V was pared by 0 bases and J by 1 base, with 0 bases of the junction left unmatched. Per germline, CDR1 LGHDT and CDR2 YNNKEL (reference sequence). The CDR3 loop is CASSQEQGSYEQYF. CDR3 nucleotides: TGTGCCAGCAGCCAAGAACAGGGGTCCTACGAGCAGTACTTC.

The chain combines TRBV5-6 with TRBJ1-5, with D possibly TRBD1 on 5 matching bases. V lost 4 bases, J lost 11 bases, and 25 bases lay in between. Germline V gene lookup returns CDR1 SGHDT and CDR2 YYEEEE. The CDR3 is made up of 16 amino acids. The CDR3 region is CASSARLRGTTASQHF. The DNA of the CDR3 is TGTGCCAGCAGCGCTCGACTCCGAGGGACTACAGCGTCCCAGCATTTT.

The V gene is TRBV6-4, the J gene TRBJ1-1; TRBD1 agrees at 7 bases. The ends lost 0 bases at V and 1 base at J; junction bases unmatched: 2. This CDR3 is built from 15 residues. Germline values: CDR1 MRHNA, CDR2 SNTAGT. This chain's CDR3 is CASSDSRQGNTEAFF. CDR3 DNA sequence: TGTGCCAGCAGTGACTCGAGACAGGGGAACACTGAAGCTTTCTTT.

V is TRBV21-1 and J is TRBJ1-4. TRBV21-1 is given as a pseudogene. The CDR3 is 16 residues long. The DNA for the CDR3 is TGTGCCAGCAGCAGAAAAGGACGGGGAGATAATGAAAAACTGTTTTTT. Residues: CASSRKGRGDNEKLFF.

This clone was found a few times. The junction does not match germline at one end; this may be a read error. CDR3 nucleotides: TGTGCCAGCAGCCAAGTTCGGACAGGTTCCCTGAAATTC. Translated: CASSQVRTGSLKF. The J gene is TRBJ1-2, the V gene TRBV14; TRBD1 aligns across 7 bases. Per germline, CDR1 SGHDN and CDR2 FVKESK. The CDR3 is 13 residues long.

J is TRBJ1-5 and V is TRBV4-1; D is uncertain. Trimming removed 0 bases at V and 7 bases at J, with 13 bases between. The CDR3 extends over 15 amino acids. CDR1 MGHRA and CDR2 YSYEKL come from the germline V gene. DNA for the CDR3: TGCGCCAGCAGCCAAGAAGGAGGTTACCGCCAGCCCCAGCATTTT. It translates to CASSQEGGYRQPQHF.

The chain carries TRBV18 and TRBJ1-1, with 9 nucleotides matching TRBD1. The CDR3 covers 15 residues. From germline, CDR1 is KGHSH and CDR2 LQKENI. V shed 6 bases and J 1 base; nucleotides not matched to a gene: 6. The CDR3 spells CASSRGTGRNTEAFF. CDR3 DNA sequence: TGTGCCAGCTCTCGAGGGACAGGGAGGAACACTGAAGCTTTCTTT.

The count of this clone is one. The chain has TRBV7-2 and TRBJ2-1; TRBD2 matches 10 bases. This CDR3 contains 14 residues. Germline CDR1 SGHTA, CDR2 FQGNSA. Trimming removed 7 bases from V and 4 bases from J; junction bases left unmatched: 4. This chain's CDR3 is CASTIAGGYNEQFF. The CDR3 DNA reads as TGTGCCAGCACGATAGCGGGGGGATACAATGAGCAGTTCTTC.

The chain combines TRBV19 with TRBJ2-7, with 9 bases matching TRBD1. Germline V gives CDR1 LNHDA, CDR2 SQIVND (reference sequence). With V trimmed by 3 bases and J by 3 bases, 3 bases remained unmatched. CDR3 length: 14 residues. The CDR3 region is CASSIGQGRYEQYF. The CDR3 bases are TGTGCCAGTAGTATCGGACAGGGGCGCTACGAGCAGTACTTC.

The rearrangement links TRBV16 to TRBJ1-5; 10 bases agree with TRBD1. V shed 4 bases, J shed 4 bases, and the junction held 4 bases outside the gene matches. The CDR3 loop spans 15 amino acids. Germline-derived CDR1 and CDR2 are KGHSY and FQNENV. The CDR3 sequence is CASSPRTGGNQPQHF. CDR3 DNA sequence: TGTGCCAGCAGCCCAAGGACAGGGGGTAATCAGCCCCAGCATTTT.